The T cell receptor (beta chain) described here comes from a study of cytomegalovirus exposure and HLA in healthy donors. Study-wide context: A prior analysis found fewer than 120 million unique TCR beta sequences from some 190 million T cells. Whole-study findings and limits: The authors reported that TCR beta sequences could predict HLA-A and HLA-B alleles. These predictions were accurate for most subjects in the first cohort.

Regarding this clone: Its matching antigen is unknown.

Germline V gene sequence: CDR1 MGHRA, CDR2 YSYEKL. V lost 5 bases and J 7 bases, leaving 14 bases between the germline ends. This CDR3 has 14 amino acids. The PCR made use of 60 Vbeta and 13 Jbeta primers. Sequencing used immunoSEQ multiplex PCR; TCRdb keeps in-frame clones, though not all of them. The sample lists around 150,000 clones, roughly 80% occurring once. The V and J genes are TRBV4-1 and TRBJ1-4; tentatively, D is TRBD1 (5 bases). Material: PBMCs. This receptor was taken from a man younger than 35 in good health and CMV-seropositive. CDR3 DNA: TGCGCCAGCAGCTCTAGGGGCAATGGTGAAAAACTGTTTTTT. It encodes CASSSRGNGEKLFF.